This T cell receptor (beta chain) came from a study of post-analysis software for immune sequencing data. Study in general: The disease courses spanned relapsing-remitting, secondary progressive and progressive-relapsing forms of multiple sclerosis.

Sequencing libraries made from TCR beta cDNA carried unique molecular identifiers. Yield was 500,000 to 600,000 cDNA molecules from around 1 to 10 million T cells. Each CDR3 protein is one row after TCRdb ran MiXCR on the PCR reads. The table records more than 450,000 distinct CDR3 sequences, roughly 47% of them present only once. Study-wide findings and caveats: Compared against controls, patients with multiple sclerosis displayed significantly lower normalized Chao1 diversity. Compared with controls, patients had more of roughly five TRBV segments, including TRBV5-6, TRBV5-1 and TRBV20-1. Strong same-batch co-clustering of samples appeared with F measure clustering.

Note on this clonotype: Its antigen is undetermined.

This CDR3 is built from 14 residues. Trimming removed 2 bases from V and 3 bases from J, with 8 bases in between. CDR1 and CDR2 (germline): MNHNY, SVGAGI (reference sequence). The sample was blood. The sequence derives from a girl aged 10-17 years with multiple sclerosis. J is TRBJ1-3 and V is TRBV6-6; perhaps TRBD1 as D (5 bases). CDR3: CASSYGAVGNTIYF. The CDR3 DNA follows: TGTGCCAGCAGTTACGGGGCCGTTGGAAACACCATATATTTT.